Listed below are T cell receptor beta chains from one sample, sequenced in a study of cytotoxic CD8 clonotypes in ibrutinib-treated CLL. Assay: immunoSEQ multiplex PCR; the TCRdb copy retains only in-frame clones and omits some. The data hold some 200,000 clones, with about 72% observed a single time. The sample in question was PBMCs, obtained after 24 months of ibrutinib treatment. These TCRs come from a human donor with chronic lymphocytic leukemia. Both conserved end residues are part of each CDR3. D genes are given only for firm matches. Expanded clones get a size class; other rows say once, few or many, or leave the size out.

d_call: -
cdr3_length: 15
j_call: TRBJ2-1
v_call: TRBV6-6
clone_size: -
cdr3_nt: TGTGCCAGCAGCCCTCGAGGGGGGCAGGGAAATGAGCAGTTCTTC
cdr3_aa: CASSPRGGQGNEQFF

d_call: TRBD2
cdr3_length: 13
j_call: TRBJ2-3
v_call: TRBV25-1
clone_size: few
cdr3_nt: TGTGCCAGCACCCCTGCGGGAGCAGATACGCAGTATTTT
cdr3_aa: CASTPAGADTQYF

d_call: TRBD1
cdr3_length: 16
j_call: TRBJ1-3
v_call: TRBV9
clone_size: -
cdr3_nt: TGTGCCAGCAGCCCAACCACAGGGGACGCTGGAAACACCATATATTTT
cdr3_aa: CASSPTTGDAGNTIYF

d_call: TRBD2
cdr3_length: 18
j_call: TRBJ2-2
v_call: TRBV5-1
clone_size: once
cdr3_nt: TGCGCCAGCAGCTCGAACACCGGGACTAGCGGGAGGTCAGGGGAGCTGTTTTTT
cdr3_aa: CASSSNTGTSGRSGELFF

d_call: -
cdr3_length: 13
j_call: TRBJ2-6
v_call: TRBV27
clone_size: few
cdr3_nt: TGTGCCAGCCGTAGGCTCGGGGCCAACGTCCTGACTTTC
cdr3_aa: CASRRLGANVLTF

d_call: -
cdr3_length: 11
j_call: TRBJ2-7
v_call: TRBV28
clone_size: -
cdr3_nt: TGTGCCTCACAGGGCGTCTACGAGCAGTACTTC
cdr3_aa: CASQGVYEQYF

d_call: TRBD2
cdr3_length: 14
j_call: TRBJ2-5
v_call: TRBV6-6
clone_size: -
cdr3_nt: TGTGCCAGCAGCTTTAGCGGGAGCCAAGAGACCCAGTACTTC
cdr3_aa: CASSFSGSQETQYF

d_call: TRBD2
cdr3_length: 16
j_call: TRBJ2-3
v_call: TRBV5-1
clone_size: -
cdr3_nt: TGCGCCAGCAGCTTGGAGGGGCGGGAGGGCGCAGATACGCAGTATTTT
cdr3_aa: CASSLEGREGADTQYF

d_call: TRBD1
cdr3_length: 14
j_call: TRBJ1-1
v_call: TRBV30
clone_size: -
cdr3_nt: TGTGCCTGGACTCGGACAGGGTGGGAGACTGAAGCTTTCTTT
cdr3_aa: CAWTRTGWETEAFF

d_call: -
cdr3_length: 11
j_call: TRBJ1-1
v_call: TRBV4-1
clone_size: -
cdr3_nt: TGCGCCAGCAGCGTCTTCCCTGAAGCTTTCTTT
cdr3_aa: CASSVFPEAFF

d_call: -
cdr3_length: 14
j_call: TRBJ1-1
v_call: TRBV5-5
clone_size: -
cdr3_nt: TGTGCCAGCAGTTTCAGGGGTTTGAACACTGAAGCTTTCTTT
cdr3_aa: CASSFRGLNTEAFF

d_call: -
cdr3_length: 14
j_call: TRBJ1-3
v_call: TRBV6-1
clone_size: few
cdr3_nt: TGTGCCAGCAGTGAGCAGATCTCTGGAAACACCATATATTTT
cdr3_aa: CASSEQISGNTIYF

d_call: -
cdr3_length: 12
j_call: TRBJ2-3
v_call: TRBV29-1
clone_size: -
cdr3_nt: TGCAGCGTCAGAACTAGCACAGATACGCAGTATTTT
cdr3_aa: CSVRTSTDTQYF

d_call: -
cdr3_length: 13
j_call: TRBJ2-2
v_call: TRBV29-1
clone_size: few
cdr3_nt: TGCAGCGTTGAGGTGGAGAACACCGGGGAGCTGTTTTTT
cdr3_aa: CSVEVENTGELFF

d_call: -
cdr3_length: 16
j_call: TRBJ1-1
v_call: TRBV28
clone_size: -
cdr3_nt: TGTGCCAGCAGTCCCGGTGGGGCGGGGAGAAACACTGAAGCTTTCTTT
cdr3_aa: CASSPGGAGRNTEAFF

d_call: TRBD1
cdr3_length: 16
j_call: TRBJ1-5
v_call: TRBV7-9
clone_size: few
cdr3_nt: TGTGCCAGCAGCCCCGGGACAGGGGGCCGGGGACAGCCCCAGCATTTT
cdr3_aa: CASSPGTGGRGQPQHF

d_call: -
cdr3_length: 13
j_call: TRBJ2-7
v_call: TRBV6-6
clone_size: -
cdr3_nt: TGTGCCAGCAGTTACACGACCTTACGCGAGCAGTACTTC
cdr3_aa: CASSYTTLREQYF

d_call: TRBD2
cdr3_length: 15
j_call: TRBJ2-3
v_call: TRBV6-6
clone_size: -
cdr3_nt: TGTGCCAGCAGTTACTCGAAAGCGGGAGGTGATACGCAGTATTTT
cdr3_aa: CASSYSKAGGDTQYF

d_call: -
cdr3_length: 17
j_call: TRBJ1-5
v_call: TRBV15
clone_size: -
cdr3_nt: TGTGCCACCAGCAGAGATCGGGCGGGATGGGGCAATCAGCCCCAGCATTTT
cdr3_aa: CATSRDRAGWGNQPQHF

d_call: -
cdr3_length: 14
j_call: TRBJ2-7
v_call: TRBV6-6
clone_size: -
cdr3_nt: TGTGCCAGCAGTTACTCTGGCAGGGCCAACGAGCAGTACTTC
cdr3_aa: CASSYSGRANEQYF

d_call: TRBD1
cdr3_length: 12
j_call: TRBJ2-4
v_call: TRBV15
clone_size: once
cdr3_nt: TGTGCCACCAGCGGAACCGACAGGGTCCAGTACTTC
cdr3_aa: CATSGTDRVQYF

d_call: -
cdr3_length: 13
j_call: TRBJ2-6
v_call: TRBV25-1
clone_size: once
cdr3_nt: TGTGCCAGCAGTCTGGGTTGGGCCAACGTCCTGACTTTC
cdr3_aa: CASSLGWANVLTF

d_call: -
cdr3_length: 15
j_call: TRBJ2-1
v_call: TRBV19
clone_size: few
cdr3_nt: TGTGCCAGTAGCCGTAGCTTCTTTTCCTACAATGAGCAGTTCTTC
cdr3_aa: CASSRSFFSYNEQFF

d_call: -
cdr3_length: 14
j_call: TRBJ2-1
v_call: TRBV28
clone_size: -
cdr3_nt: TGTGCCAGCAGTGCACAACATTTGGGGGGACGGCAGTTCTTC
cdr3_aa: CASSAQHLGGRQFF

d_call: -
cdr3_length: 20
j_call: TRBJ1-5
v_call: TRBV18
clone_size: -
cdr3_nt: TGTGCCAGCTCACCATCGGAGACAGGCTCTCCTCTACTTAGCAATCAGCCCCAGCATTTT
cdr3_aa: CASSPSETGSPLLSNQPQHF

d_call: TRBD1
cdr3_length: 16
j_call: TRBJ1-5
v_call: TRBV28
clone_size: -
cdr3_nt: TGTGCCAGCAGTTCGGGGACAGGATCGCGCGATGGGGCCCAGCATTTT
cdr3_aa: CASSSGTGSRDGAQHF

d_call: -
cdr3_length: 13
j_call: TRBJ2-5
v_call: TRBV6-1
clone_size: -
cdr3_nt: TGTGCCAGCAGCAGAAGCGGACGAGAGACCCAGTACTTC
cdr3_aa: CASSRSGRETQYF

d_call: -
cdr3_length: 16
j_call: TRBJ1-3
v_call: TRBV11-2
clone_size: -
cdr3_nt: TGTGCCAGCAGCTTACCCGGTTCGGTTTACGGAAACACCATATATTTT
cdr3_aa: CASSLPGSVYGNTIYF

d_call: -
cdr3_length: 15
j_call: TRBJ1-2
v_call: TRBV18
clone_size: -
cdr3_nt: TGTGCCAGCTCACCGACTTCCCCAGACATCTATGGCTACACCTTC
cdr3_aa: CASSPTSPDIYGYTF

d_call: -
cdr3_length: 14
j_call: TRBJ2-7
v_call: TRBV27
clone_size: -
cdr3_nt: TGTGCCAGCAGTTTACGAGGTGGGAACTACGAGCAGTACTTC
cdr3_aa: CASSLRGGNYEQYF

d_call: TRBD1
cdr3_length: 14
j_call: TRBJ2-2
v_call: TRBV30
clone_size: few
cdr3_nt: TGTGCCTATTCGACAGGGGCGCCACCGAGGGAGCTGTTTTTT
cdr3_aa: CAYSTGAPPRELFF

d_call: -
cdr3_length: 13
j_call: TRBJ2-5
v_call: TRBV9
clone_size: -
cdr3_nt: TGTGCCAGCAGCGTTGTAGCCGGAGAGACCCAGTACTTC
cdr3_aa: CASSVVAGETQYF

d_call: TRBD2
cdr3_length: 14
j_call: TRBJ2-3
v_call: TRBV28
clone_size: -
cdr3_nt: TGTGCCAACCGTAGCGGGAGTCCCTCAGATACGCAGTATTTT
cdr3_aa: CANRSGSPSDTQYF

d_call: -
cdr3_length: 15
j_call: TRBJ2-7
v_call: TRBV5-5
clone_size: -
cdr3_nt: TGTGCCAGCAGCTTGGAGGAGGGGGGCACCTACGAGCAGTACTTC
cdr3_aa: CASSLEEGGTYEQYF

d_call: TRBD2
cdr3_length: 16
j_call: TRBJ2-7
v_call: TRBV7-2
clone_size: -
cdr3_nt: TGTGCCAGCAGCTTAGTCCTAGCGGGAGGGCCGGACGAGCAGTACTTC
cdr3_aa: CASSLVLAGGPDEQYF

d_call: -
cdr3_length: 12
j_call: TRBJ1-2
v_call: TRBV19
clone_size: -
cdr3_nt: TGTGCCAGTAATGAAGATAACTATGGCTACACCTTC
cdr3_aa: CASNEDNYGYTF

d_call: -
cdr3_length: 16
j_call: TRBJ1-2
v_call: TRBV19
clone_size: few
cdr3_nt: TGTGCCAGTAGTATCTCGGGTCAAGGGACGGCCTATGGCTACACCTTC
cdr3_aa: CASSISGQGTAYGYTF

d_call: TRBD2
cdr3_length: 15
j_call: TRBJ2-7
v_call: TRBV5-6
clone_size: -
cdr3_nt: TGTGCCAGCAGCTTGGATCAGCGGGAAACCTACGAGCAGTACTTC
cdr3_aa: CASSLDQRETYEQYF

d_call: -
cdr3_length: 15
j_call: TRBJ2-6
v_call: TRBV11-2
clone_size: -
cdr3_nt: TGTGCCAGCAGCTTAGGACAGGCTGGGGCCAACGTCCTGACTTTC
cdr3_aa: CASSLGQAGANVLTF

d_call: -
cdr3_length: 13
j_call: TRBJ1-2
v_call: TRBV11-2
clone_size: -
cdr3_nt: TGTGCCAGCGGACGCGGAGTAGACTATGGCTACACCTTC
cdr3_aa: CASGRGVDYGYTF

d_call: TRBD2
cdr3_length: 15
j_call: TRBJ2-5
v_call: TRBV7-2
clone_size: -
cdr3_nt: TGTGCCAGCAGCGATAGTGGACTAGCGACTGAGACCCAGTACTTC
cdr3_aa: CASSDSGLATETQYF

d_call: TRBD1
cdr3_length: 15
j_call: TRBJ2-7
v_call: TRBV27
clone_size: -
cdr3_nt: TGTGCCAGCAGTTCCGGGACAGGGATTTCCTACGAGCAGTACTTC
cdr3_aa: CASSSGTGISYEQYF

d_call: -
cdr3_length: 13
j_call: TRBJ2-7
v_call: TRBV7-2
clone_size: -
cdr3_nt: TGTGCCAGCAGCCCAGCAGGCTCCTACGAGCAGTACTTC
cdr3_aa: CASSPAGSYEQYF

d_call: -
cdr3_length: 12
j_call: TRBJ2-7
v_call: TRBV28
clone_size: -
cdr3_nt: TGTGCCAGCAGTTTAAGGAGATACGAGCAGTACTTC
cdr3_aa: CASSLRRYEQYF

d_call: TRBD2
cdr3_length: 15
j_call: TRBJ2-7
v_call: TRBV7-2
clone_size: -
cdr3_nt: TGTGCCAGCAGCGTCGGGACTAGCGGGAGAGGCGAGCAGTACTTC
cdr3_aa: CASSVGTSGRGEQYF

d_call: TRBD2
cdr3_length: 15
j_call: TRBJ2-4
v_call: TRBV6-5
clone_size: -
cdr3_nt: TGTGCCAGCAGGATTAGCCGGACTAGCGGGATGGTTCAGTACTTC
cdr3_aa: CASRISRTSGMVQYF

d_call: -
cdr3_length: 18
j_call: TRBJ2-2
v_call: TRBV6-1
clone_size: -
cdr3_nt: TGTGCCAGCAGTGAAATCCCGCGGGGGCAGGGGGACACCGGGGAGCTGTTTTTT
cdr3_aa: CASSEIPRGQGDTGELFF

d_call: TRBD1
cdr3_length: 14
j_call: TRBJ1-2
v_call: TRBV10-3
clone_size: -
cdr3_nt: TGTGCCATCAGTGAGTCTGGGGACAGGGATGGCTACACCTTC
cdr3_aa: CAISESGDRDGYTF

d_call: -
cdr3_length: 14
j_call: TRBJ2-7
v_call: TRBV27
clone_size: -
cdr3_nt: TGTGCCAGCAGTTTCGGGGACATCGGCTACGAGCAGTACTTC
cdr3_aa: CASSFGDIGYEQYF

d_call: -
cdr3_length: 13
j_call: TRBJ2-1
v_call: TRBV18
clone_size: -
cdr3_nt: TGTGCCAGCTCACCACCGGCTTACAATGAGCAGTTCTTC
cdr3_aa: CASSPPAYNEQFF

d_call: -
cdr3_length: 15
j_call: TRBJ1-3
v_call: TRBV30
clone_size: -
cdr3_nt: TGTGCCTGGAGTAGGACGAGAGAGGCTGGAAACACCATATATTTT
cdr3_aa: CAWSRTREAGNTIYF

d_call: -
cdr3_length: 10
j_call: TRBJ2-7
v_call: TRBV20-1
clone_size: -
cdr3_nt: TGCAGTGCCGGCTTCTACGAGCAGTACTTC
cdr3_aa: CSAGFYEQYF

d_call: -
cdr3_length: 15
j_call: TRBJ1-1
v_call: TRBV5-4
clone_size: -
cdr3_nt: TGTGCCAGCAGCTTAGGTTCACAGGTGAACACTGAAGCTTTCTTT
cdr3_aa: CASSLGSQVNTEAFF

d_call: -
cdr3_length: 14
j_call: TRBJ1-2
v_call: TRBV2
clone_size: -
cdr3_nt: TGTGCCAGCAGTCGCAGTAAAAGCGACTATGGCTACACCTTC
cdr3_aa: CASSRSKSDYGYTF